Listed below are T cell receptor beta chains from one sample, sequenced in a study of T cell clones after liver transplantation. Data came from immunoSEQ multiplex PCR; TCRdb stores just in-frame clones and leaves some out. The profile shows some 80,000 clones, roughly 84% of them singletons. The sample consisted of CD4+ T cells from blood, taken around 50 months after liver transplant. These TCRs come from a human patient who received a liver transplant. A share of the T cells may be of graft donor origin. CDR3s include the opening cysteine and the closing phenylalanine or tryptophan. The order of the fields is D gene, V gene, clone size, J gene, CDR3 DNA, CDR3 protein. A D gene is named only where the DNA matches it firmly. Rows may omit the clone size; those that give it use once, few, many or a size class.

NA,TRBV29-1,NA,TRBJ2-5,TGCAGCGTTGAAGGGAACATCCAAGAGACCCAGTACTTC,CSVEGNIQETQYF
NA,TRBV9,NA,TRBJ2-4,TGTGCCAGCAGCGTAGATATGGGATCGTATACCAAAAACATTCAGTACTTC,CASSVDMGSYTKNIQYF
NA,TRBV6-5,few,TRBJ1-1,TGTGCCAGCACCCAGGAGGGGAGGGAAGCTTTCTTT,CASTQEGREAFF
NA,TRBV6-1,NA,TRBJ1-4,TGTGCCAGCAGTGGGACTCCCAATCTTGAAAAACTGTTTTTT,CASSGTPNLEKLFF
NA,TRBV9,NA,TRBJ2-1,TGTGCCAGCAGCCCCCGGGCCCCATCAGGGGGAGGTGAGCAGTTCTTC,CASSPRAPSGGGEQFF
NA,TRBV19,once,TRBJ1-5,TGTGCCAGTAGTTGGGCCGGCCAGCCCCAGCATTTT,CASSWAGQPQHF
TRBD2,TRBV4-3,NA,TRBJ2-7,TGCGCCAGCAGCCAAGATCTAGGGGCCATAGCGGGGGGTAGTCCCGAGCAGTACTTC,CASSQDLGAIAGGSPEQYF
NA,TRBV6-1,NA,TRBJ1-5,TGTGCCAGCAGTGGCAAGAAAGAGGGGGGGGTGGGCAATCAGCCCCAGCATTTT,CASSGKKEGGVGNQPQHF
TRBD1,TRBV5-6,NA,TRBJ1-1,TGTGCCAGCAGCTTAGTAGGGACAGGTCTGAACACTGAAGCTTTCTTT,CASSLVGTGLNTEAFF
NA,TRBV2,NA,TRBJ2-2,TGTGCCAGCAGTGACATGGGGACCCACGGCACCGGGGAGCTGTTTTTT,CASSDMGTHGTGELFF
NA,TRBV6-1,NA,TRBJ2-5,TGTGCCAGCAGTAATGGGGCCGGCTTTCAAGAGACCCAGTACTTC,CASSNGAGFQETQYF
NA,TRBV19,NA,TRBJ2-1,TGTGCCAGTAGCAAAAGGGAGGTACCCTCCTACAATGAGCAGTTCTTC,CASSKREVPSYNEQFF
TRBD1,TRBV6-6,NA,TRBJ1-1,TGTGCCAGCAGTTACCAGGGGGAGAACACTGAAGCTTTCTTT,CASSYQGENTEAFF
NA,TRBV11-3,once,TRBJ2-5,TGTGCCAGCAGCCCCCGCGGAGGGAAAGGAGAGACCCAGTACTTC,CASSPRGGKGETQYF
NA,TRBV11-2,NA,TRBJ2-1,TGTGCCAGCAGCCCCGGGGCCTCAAGGTACAATGAGCAGTTCTTC,CASSPGASRYNEQFF
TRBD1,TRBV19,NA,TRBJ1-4,TGTGCCAGTAGTACCGGACTGCAGGGGGCAACTAATGAAAAACTGTTTTTT,CASSTGLQGATNEKLFF
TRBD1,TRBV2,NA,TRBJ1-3,TGTGCCAGCAGCCTACAGGGGTCCGGAAACACCATATATTTT,CASSLQGSGNTIYF
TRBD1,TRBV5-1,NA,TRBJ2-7,TGCGCCAGCTCCGGACAGGGGGGTCCTTACGAGCAGTACTTC,CASSGQGGPYEQYF
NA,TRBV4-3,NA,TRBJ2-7,TGCGCCAGCAGCCAAGATTATGGACCACAGGACGAGCAGTACTTC,CASSQDYGPQDEQYF
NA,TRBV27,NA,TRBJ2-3,TGTGCCAGCAAGCCTTCGAGGCCACTCACAGATACGCAGTATTTT,CASKPSRPLTDTQYF
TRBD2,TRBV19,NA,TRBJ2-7,TGTGCCAGTAAAACTCTGGCGGGGGGTCCCTACGAGCAGTACTTC,CASKTLAGGPYEQYF
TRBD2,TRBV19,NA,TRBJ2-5,TGTGCCAGTCGTGGGCTAGCGGGTGCAGAGACCCAGTACTTC,CASRGLAGAETQYF
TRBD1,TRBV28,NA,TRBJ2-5,TGTGCCAGCAGTCTCCCGACAGGGATAGAGACCCAGTACTTC,CASSLPTGIETQYF
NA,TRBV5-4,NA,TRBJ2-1,TGTGCCAGCAGCCCGAGTGGGACGCGGGGAGATGAGCAGTTCTTC,CASSPSGTRGDEQFF
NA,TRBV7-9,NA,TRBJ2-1,TGTGCCAGCAGCCTACGCCCAAACGCCCCCAAGCAGTTCTTC,CASSLRPNAPKQFF
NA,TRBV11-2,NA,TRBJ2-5,TGTGCCAGCAGCTTATTCCAGGGGCTGGAGACCCAGTACTTC,CASSLFQGLETQYF
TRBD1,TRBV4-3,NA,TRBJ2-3,TGCGCCAGCAGCCAAGGGGTCCGAGGGGGCGCCACAGATACGCAGTATTTT,CASSQGVRGGATDTQYF
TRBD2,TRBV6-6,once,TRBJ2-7,TGTGCCAGCAAGCGGGGCCACGAATCGGGAGAGCAGTACTTC,CASKRGHESGEQYF
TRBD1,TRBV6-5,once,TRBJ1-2,TGTGCCAGCAGTTACGGGACAGGGGGCTATGGCTACACCTTC,CASSYGTGGYGYTF
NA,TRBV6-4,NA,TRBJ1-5,TGTGCCAGCAGTGGCACCCGAATACATCAGCCCCAGCATTTT,CASSGTRIHQPQHF
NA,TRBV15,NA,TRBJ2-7,TGTGCCACCAGCAGAGATTTGCGTTACGAGCAGTACTTC,CATSRDLRYEQYF
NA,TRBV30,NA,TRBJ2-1,TGTGCCTGGGACACTGGCTACAATGAGCAGTTCTTC,CAWDTGYNEQFF
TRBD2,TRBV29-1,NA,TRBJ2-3,TGCAGCGCGGGGCAGCGGGAGGAAACAGATACGCAGTATTTT,CSAGQREETDTQYF
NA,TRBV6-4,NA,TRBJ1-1,TGTGCCGGACTGAACAGAGAGACTGAAGCTTTCTTT,CAGLNRETEAFF
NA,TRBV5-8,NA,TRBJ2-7,TGTGCCAGCAGCGGAGTTGGGCAGTACTTC,CASSGVGQYF
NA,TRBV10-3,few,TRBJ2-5,TGTGCCATCAGTGAGCTGAGGGGGGAGACCCAGTACTTC,CAISELRGETQYF
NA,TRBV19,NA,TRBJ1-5,TGTGCCAGTAGTATAGTTTGGGCCTCCCGGGGTCATCAGCCCCAGCATTTT,CASSIVWASRGHQPQHF
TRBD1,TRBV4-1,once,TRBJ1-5,TGCGCCAGCAGCCAAGGAACGGGAACAGGGGGGAACAATCAGCCCCAGCATTTT,CASSQGTGTGGNNQPQHF
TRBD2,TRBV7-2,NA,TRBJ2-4,TGTGCCAGCAGCTTAGGGGGGGGTGGCGGGAGCCCCCAGTACTTC,CASSLGGGGGSPQYF
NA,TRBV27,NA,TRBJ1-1,TGTGCCAGCAATCAACGAGGTGGACAGTCGAACACTGAAGCTTTCTTT,CASNQRGGQSNTEAFF
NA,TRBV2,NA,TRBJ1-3,TGTGCCAGCAGTGTATTAAACACCATATATTTT,CASSVLNTIYF
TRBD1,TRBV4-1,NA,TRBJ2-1,TGCGCCAGCAGCCACAGGGTAGGGACAGGGGGGAGGACGGAGCAGTTCTTC,CASSHRVGTGGRTEQFF
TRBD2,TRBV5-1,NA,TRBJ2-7,TGCGCCAGCAGCTCCCTAGCGGGAACCGAGCAGTACTTC,CASSSLAGTEQYF
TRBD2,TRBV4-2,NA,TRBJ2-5,TGTGCCAGCAGCCAATCAGCGGGGGCGGGGGAGACCCAGTACTTC,CASSQSAGAGETQYF
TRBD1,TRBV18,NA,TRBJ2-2,TGTGCCAGCTCACCCGAGACAGGGCGAATAGGCGGGGAGCTGTTTTTT,CASSPETGRIGGELFF
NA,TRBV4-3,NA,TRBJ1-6,TGCGCCGCAAGCACCTGGAATTCACCCCTCCACTTT,CAASTWNSPLHF
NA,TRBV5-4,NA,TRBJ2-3,TGTGCCAGCAGCGGAAGGACAGATACGCAGTATTTT,CASSGRTDTQYF
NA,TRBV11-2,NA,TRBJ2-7,TGTGCCAGCAGCTTAGGGCCAGGGAGCTCCTACGAGCAGTACTTC,CASSLGPGSSYEQYF
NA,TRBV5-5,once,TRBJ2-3,TGTGCCAGCAGCTTTAGGCAGGGCACAGATACGCAGTATTTT,CASSFRQGTDTQYF